Sequencing of this TCR beta chain was carried out in a study of long-term antiretroviral therapy in people with HIV. Study-wide points: ART-treated samples gained diversity yet remained below transplant donor controls. CDR3 length ranges were narrower in HIV repertoires than in controls.

Between the trimmed V and J ends, which lost 3 bases and 0 bases, there was a span of 8 bases. The CDR3 consists of 14 residues. Germline lookup yields CDR1 SEHNR and CDR2 FQNEAQ (reference sequence). Samples were assayed with immunoSEQ v3.0 at survey level. This table comes from immunoSEQ multiplex PCR, and its TCRdb copy is limited to in-frame clones, with some not included. The data show some 23,000 clones, 70% to 80% seen once. This clone was detected only a few times. What it recognizes is unknown. This rearrangement joins TRBV7-9 to TRBJ1-2; D not certain. The clonotype was recovered from a woman in her 40s with HIV. The material sequenced was unsorted PBMCs, taken 1.2 years after starting antiretroviral therapy. The CDR3 protein is CASSLDIANYGYTF. CDR3 in DNA: TGTGCCAGCAGCTTGGATATAGCTAACTATGGCTACACCTTC.